The text below deals with one TCR beta chain. Antigen unknown. Each of the donors had roughly 10 milliliters of peripheral blood drawn into EDTA-treated Vacutainer tubes. These data belong to a study of blood T cells in healthy people across ages. Study results and limitations: Expanded clonotype shifts may have been confounded, as the donors had an unknown CMV status. No conclusive comparison of naive versus antigen-experienced cells was possible with unsorted PBMCs.

For the second PCR, which ran for about 6 to 12 cycles, a sample-barcoded 5' primer and a J-beta primer mix were used. TCRdb reprocessed the 5' RACE reads with MiXCR, giving one entry per CDR3 protein. The sample carries around 1,900,000 distinct CDR3 sequences, around 40% recorded once. Material: blood. The clonotype comes from a human donor in good health.

The CDR3 nucleotides read TGTGCCAGCAGCTTAGGGGCCAGGGCCTCCTACGAGCAGTACTTC. Translated, it gives CASSLGARASYEQYF. The chain joins TRBV7-9 to TRBJ2-7; the D gene is possibly TRBD1 (5 bases). Trimming shortened V by 1 base and J by 0 bases, and 10 bases separated the two germline ends. In germline, CDR1 is SEHNR, CDR2 FQNEAQ (reference sequence). The CDR3 length is 15 residues. Combining the CDR3 with reference TRBV7-9 and TRBJ2-7 gives the whole variable domain DTGVSQNPRHKITKRGQNVTFRCDPISEHNRLYWYRQTLGQGPEFLTYFQNEAQLEKSRLLSDRFSAERPKGSFSTLEIQRTEQGDSAMYLCASSLGARASYEQYFGPGTRLTVT.